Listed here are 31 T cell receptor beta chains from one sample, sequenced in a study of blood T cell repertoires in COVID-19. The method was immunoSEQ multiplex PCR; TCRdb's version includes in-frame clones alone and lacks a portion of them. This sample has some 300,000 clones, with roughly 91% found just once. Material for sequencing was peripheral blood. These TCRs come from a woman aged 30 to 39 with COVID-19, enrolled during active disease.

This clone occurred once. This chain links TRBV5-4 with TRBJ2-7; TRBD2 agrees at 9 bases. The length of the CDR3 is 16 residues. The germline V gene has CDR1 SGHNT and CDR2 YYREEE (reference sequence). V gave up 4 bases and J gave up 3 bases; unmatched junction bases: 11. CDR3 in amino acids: CASSQARLAGFYEQYV. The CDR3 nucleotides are TGTGCCAGCAGCCAGGCTCGGCTAGCGGGGTTCTACGAGCAGTACGTC.

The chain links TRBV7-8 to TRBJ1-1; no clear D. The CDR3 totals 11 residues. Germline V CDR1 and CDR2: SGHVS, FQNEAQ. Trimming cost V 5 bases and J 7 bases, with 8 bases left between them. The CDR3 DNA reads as TGTGCCAGCAGCCCACACCATGAAGCTTTCTTT. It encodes CASSPHHEAFF.

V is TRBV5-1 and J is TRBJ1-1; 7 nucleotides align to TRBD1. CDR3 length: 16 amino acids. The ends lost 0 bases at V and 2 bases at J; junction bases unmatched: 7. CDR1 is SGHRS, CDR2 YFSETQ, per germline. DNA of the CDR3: TGCGCCAGCAGCTTGGGTAGGGGGCAGGGTAACACTGAAGCTTTCTTT. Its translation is CASSLGRGQGNTEAFF.

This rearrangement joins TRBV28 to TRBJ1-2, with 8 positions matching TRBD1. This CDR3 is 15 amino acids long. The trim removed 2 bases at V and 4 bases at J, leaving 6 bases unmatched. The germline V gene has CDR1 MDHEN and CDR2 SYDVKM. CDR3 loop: CASSLGGQGGYGYTF. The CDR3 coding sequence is TGTGCCAGCAGTTTAGGAGGACAGGGAGGCTATGGCTACACCTTC.

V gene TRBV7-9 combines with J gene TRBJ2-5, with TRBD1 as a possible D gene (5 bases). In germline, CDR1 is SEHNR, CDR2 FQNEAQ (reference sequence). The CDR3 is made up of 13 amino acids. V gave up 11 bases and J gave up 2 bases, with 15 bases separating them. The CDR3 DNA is TGTGCCGTCGCACAGGTGTCGCAAGAGACCCAGTACTTC. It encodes CAVAQVSQETQYF. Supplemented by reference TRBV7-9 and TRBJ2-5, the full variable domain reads DTGVSQNPRHKITKRGQNVTFRCDPISEHNRLYWYRQTLGQGPEFLTYFQNEAQLEKSRLLSDRFSAERPKGSFSTLEIQRTEQGDSAMYLCAVAQVSQETQYFGPGTRLLVL.

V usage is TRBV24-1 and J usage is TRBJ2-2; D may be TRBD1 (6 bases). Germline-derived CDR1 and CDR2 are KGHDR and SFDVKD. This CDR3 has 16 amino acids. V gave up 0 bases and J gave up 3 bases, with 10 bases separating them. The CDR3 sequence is CATSDLRGFDTGELFF. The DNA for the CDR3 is TGTGCCACCAGTGATTTGAGGGGGTTCGACACCGGGGAGCTGTTTTTT.

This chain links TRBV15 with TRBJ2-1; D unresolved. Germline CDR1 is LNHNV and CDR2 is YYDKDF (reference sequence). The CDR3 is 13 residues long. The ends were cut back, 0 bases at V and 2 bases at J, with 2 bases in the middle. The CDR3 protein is CATSRDTYNEQFF. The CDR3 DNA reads TGTGCCACCAGCAGAGATACCTACAATGAGCAGTTCTTC.

CDR3 amino acids: CASSQVVRGNEQFF. For the CDR3, the DNA is TGCGCCAGCAGCCAAGTCGTTCGAGGAAATGAGCAGTTCTTC. J is TRBJ2-1 and V is TRBV4-3; D gene ambiguous. V lost 1 base and J 7 bases, leaving 11 bases between the germline ends. The CDR3 length is 14 residues. The germline V gene has CDR1 LGHNA and CDR2 YSLEER.

CDR3 region: CASARDRVAEAFF. CDR3 nucleotide sequence: TGTGCCAGCGCAAGGGACAGGGTCGCTGAAGCTTTCTTT. The chain joins TRBV27 to TRBJ1-1; TRBD1 agrees at 9 bases. Germline V lookup: CDR1 MNHEY, CDR2 SMNVEV (reference sequence). The V gene end was trimmed by 8 bases and the J gene end by 6 bases; junction bases not matched to a gene: 7. The length of the CDR3 is 13 residues.

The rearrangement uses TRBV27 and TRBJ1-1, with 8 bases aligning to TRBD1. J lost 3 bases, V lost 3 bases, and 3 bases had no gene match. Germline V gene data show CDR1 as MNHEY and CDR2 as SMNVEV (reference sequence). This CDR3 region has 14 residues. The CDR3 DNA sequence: TGTGCCAGCAGTTTGGGACAGGCCTACACTGAAGCTTTCTTT. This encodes CASSLGQAYTEAFF.

The CDR3 reads CASSFQGVGELFF. The CDR3 nucleotides read TGTGCCAGCAGTTTCCAGGGGGTCGGGGAGCTGTTTTTT. The chain recombines TRBV6-2 or TRBV6-3 with TRBJ2-2; 7 bases map to TRBD1. The CDR3 spans 13 residues. Germline assignment: CDR1 MNHEY and CDR2 SVGEGT. Trimming at V came to 4 bases and at J to 7 bases, leaving 3 bases not matched to a gene.

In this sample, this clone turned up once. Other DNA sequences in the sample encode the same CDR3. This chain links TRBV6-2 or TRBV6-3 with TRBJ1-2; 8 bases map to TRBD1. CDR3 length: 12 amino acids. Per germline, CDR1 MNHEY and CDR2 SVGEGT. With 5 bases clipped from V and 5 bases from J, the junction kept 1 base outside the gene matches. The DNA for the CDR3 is TGTGCCAGCAGTACAGGGGGGTATGGCTACACCTTC. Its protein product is CASSTGGYGYTF.

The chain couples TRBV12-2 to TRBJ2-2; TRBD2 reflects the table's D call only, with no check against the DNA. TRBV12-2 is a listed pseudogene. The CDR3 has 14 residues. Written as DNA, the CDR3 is TGTGCAAGTCCTACGGGACTAGCCACCGGGGAGCTGTTTTTT. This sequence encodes CASPTGLATGELFF.

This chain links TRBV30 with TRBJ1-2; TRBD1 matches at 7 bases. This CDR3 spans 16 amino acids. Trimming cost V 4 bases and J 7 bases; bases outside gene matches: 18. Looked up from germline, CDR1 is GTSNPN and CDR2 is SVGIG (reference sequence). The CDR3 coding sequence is TGTGCCTGGAAGGTCGGGCAGGGGGTAACATCCTCTGGCTACACCTTC. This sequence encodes CAWKVGQGVTSSGYTF.

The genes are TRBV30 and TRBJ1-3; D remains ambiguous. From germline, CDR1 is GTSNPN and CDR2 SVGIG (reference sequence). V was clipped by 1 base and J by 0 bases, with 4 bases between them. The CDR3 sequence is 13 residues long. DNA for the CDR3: TGTGCCTGGAGTGGGAGCTCTGGAAACACCATATATTTT. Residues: CAWSGSSGNTIYF.

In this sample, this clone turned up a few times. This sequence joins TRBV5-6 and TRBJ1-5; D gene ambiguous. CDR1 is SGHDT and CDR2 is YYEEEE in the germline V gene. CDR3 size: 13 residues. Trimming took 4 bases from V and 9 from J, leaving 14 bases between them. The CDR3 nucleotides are TGTGCCAGCAGCACGGGCTACGCGGGGCCCCAGCATTTT. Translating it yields CASSTGYAGPQHF. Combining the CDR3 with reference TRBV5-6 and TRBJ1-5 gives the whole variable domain DAGVTQSPTHLIKTRGQQVTLRCSPKSGHDTVSWYQQALGQGPQFIFQYYEEEERQRGNFPDRFSGHQFPNYSSELNVNALLLGDSALYLCASSTGYAGPQHFGDGTRLSIL.

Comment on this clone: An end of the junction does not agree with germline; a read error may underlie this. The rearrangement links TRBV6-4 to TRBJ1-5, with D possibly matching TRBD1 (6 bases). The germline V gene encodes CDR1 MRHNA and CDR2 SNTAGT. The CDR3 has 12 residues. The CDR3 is CASSESGQPQRF. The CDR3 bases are TGTGCCAGCAGTGAGTCAGGACAGCCCCAGCGTTTT.

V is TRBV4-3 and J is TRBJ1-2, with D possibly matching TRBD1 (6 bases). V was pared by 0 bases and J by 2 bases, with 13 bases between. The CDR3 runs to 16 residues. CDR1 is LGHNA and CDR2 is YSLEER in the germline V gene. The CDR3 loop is CASSQEQQGWNYGYTF. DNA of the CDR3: TGCGCCAGCAGCCAAGAGCAGCAGGGGTGGAACTATGGCTACACCTTC.

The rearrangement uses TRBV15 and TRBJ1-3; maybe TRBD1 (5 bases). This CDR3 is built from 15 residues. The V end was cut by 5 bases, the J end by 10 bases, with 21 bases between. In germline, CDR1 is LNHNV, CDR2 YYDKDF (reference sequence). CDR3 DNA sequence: TGTGCCACCAGCCCCCACGGGGGGGGATTAGGAACCATATATTTT. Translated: CATSPHGGGLGTIYF.

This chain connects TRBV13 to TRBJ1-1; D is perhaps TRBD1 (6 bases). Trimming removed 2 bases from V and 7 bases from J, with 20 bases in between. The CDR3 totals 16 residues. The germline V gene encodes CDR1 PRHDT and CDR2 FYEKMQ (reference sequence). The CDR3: CASSLRGRTAKFEAFF. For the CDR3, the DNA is TGTGCCAGCAGCTTACGGGGCCGGACAGCAAAGTTTGAAGCTTTCTTT.

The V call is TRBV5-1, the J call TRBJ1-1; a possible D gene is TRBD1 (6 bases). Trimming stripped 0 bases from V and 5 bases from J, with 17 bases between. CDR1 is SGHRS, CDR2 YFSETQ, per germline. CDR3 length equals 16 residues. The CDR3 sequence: CASSLGSGQGWTEAFF. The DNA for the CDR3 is TGCGCCAGCAGCTTGGGGTCGGGGCAGGGGTGGACTGAAGCTTTCTTT. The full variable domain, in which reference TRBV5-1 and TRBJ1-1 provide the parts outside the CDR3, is KAGVTQTPRYLIKTRGQQVTLSCSPISGHRSVSWYQQTPGQGLQFLFEYFSETQRNKGNFPGRFSGRQFSNSRSEMNVSTLELGDSALYLCASSLGSGQGWTEAFFGQGTRLTVV.

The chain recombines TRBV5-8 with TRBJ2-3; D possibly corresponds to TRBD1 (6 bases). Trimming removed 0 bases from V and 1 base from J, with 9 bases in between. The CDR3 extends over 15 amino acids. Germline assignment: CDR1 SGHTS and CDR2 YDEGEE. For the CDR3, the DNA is TGTGCCAGCAGCTTGGCAGGGGTCGGCACAGATACGCAGTATTTT. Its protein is CASSLAGVGTDTQYF. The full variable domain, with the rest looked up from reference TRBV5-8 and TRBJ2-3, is EAGVTQSPTHLIKTRGQQATLRCSPISGHTSVYWYQQALGLGLQFLLWYDEGEERNRGNFPPRFSGRQFPNYSSELNVNALELEDSALYLCASSLAGVGTDTQYFGPGTRLTVL.

The DNA of the CDR3 is TGTGCCAGCAGTAACGACAGAGGACCGCAGTTCTTC. It yields the protein CASSNDRGPQFF. This chain connects TRBV6-2 or TRBV6-3 to TRBJ2-1; D might be TRBD1 (5 bases). Per germline, CDR1 MNHEY and CDR2 SVGEGT. The CDR3 sequence is 12 residues long. Between the trimmed V and J ends, which lost 5 bases and 12 bases, there was a span of 14 bases.

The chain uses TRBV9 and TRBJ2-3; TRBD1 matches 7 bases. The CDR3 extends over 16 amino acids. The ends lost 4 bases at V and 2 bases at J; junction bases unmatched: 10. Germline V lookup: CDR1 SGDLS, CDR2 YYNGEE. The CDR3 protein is CASSSEGQVTTDTQYF. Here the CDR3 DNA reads TGTGCCAGCAGCTCTGAAGGACAGGTAACCACAGATACGCAGTATTTT.

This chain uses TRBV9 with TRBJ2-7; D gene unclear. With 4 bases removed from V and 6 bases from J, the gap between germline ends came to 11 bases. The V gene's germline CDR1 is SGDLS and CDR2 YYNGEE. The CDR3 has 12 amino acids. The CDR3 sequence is CASSQTGGEQYF. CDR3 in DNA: TGTGCCAGCAGCCAGACCGGCGGCGAGCAGTACTTC.

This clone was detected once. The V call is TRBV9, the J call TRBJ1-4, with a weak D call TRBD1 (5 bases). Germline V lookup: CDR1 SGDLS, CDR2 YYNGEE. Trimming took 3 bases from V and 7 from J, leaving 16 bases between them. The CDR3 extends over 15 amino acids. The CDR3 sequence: CASSAQDGRGEKLFF. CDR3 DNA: TGTGCCAGCAGCGCCCAGGATGGTAGGGGTGAAAAACTGTTTTTT.

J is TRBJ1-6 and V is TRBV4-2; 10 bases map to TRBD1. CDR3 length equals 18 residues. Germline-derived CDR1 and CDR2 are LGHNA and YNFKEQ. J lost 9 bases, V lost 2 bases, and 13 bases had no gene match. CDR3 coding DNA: TGTGCCAGCAGCCAACCAACCGGGGGACAGGGGTCAGGTTCACCCCTCCACTTT. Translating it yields CASSQPTGGQGSGSPLHF.

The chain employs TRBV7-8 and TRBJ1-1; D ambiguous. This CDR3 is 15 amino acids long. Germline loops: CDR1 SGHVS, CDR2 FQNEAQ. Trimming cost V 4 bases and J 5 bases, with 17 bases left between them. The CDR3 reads CASSSYPPGVTEAFF. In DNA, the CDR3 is TGTGCCAGCAGCTCGTACCCACCCGGGGTTACTGAAGCTTTCTTT.

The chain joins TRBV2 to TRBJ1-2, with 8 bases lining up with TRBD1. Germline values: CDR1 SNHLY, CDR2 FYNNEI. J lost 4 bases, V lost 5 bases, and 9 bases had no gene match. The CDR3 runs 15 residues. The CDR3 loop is CASSKQGVDPYGYTF. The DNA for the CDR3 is TGTGCCAGCAGTAAACAGGGGGTGGATCCCTATGGCTACACCTTC.

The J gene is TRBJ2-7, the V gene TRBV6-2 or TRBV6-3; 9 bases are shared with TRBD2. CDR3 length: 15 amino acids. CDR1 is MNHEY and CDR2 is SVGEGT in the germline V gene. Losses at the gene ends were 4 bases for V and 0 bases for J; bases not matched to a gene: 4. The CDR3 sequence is CASSSRLAASYEQYF. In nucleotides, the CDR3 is TGTGCCAGCAGTTCCCGACTAGCGGCCTCCTACGAGCAGTACTTC.

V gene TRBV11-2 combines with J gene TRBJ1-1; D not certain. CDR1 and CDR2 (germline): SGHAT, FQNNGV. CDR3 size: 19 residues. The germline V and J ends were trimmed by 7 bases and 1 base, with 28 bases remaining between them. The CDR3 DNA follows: TGTGCCAGCACGCCGATTGCGGGCCCCCCTAGTCACAGGAACACTGAAGCTTTCTTT. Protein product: CASTPIAGPPSHRNTEAFF.